Presented here are 24 T cell receptor beta chains from one specimen sequenced in a study of blood T cell repertoires in COVID-19. Profiling relied on immunoSEQ multiplex PCR, and the TCRdb table lists in-frame clones only, not all of them. The profile covers 200,000 to 250,000 clones, with 83% appearing a single time and about 4.6% taken by the ten largest. The sample comprised PBMCs or T cells enriched from blood (not recorded which). The source of these receptors is a woman aged 45-65 years who had been exposed to COVID-19.

The chain employs TRBV5-6 and TRBJ2-1, with 8 nucleotides matching TRBD2. This CDR3 has 15 amino acids. V lost 5 bases, J lost 6 bases, and 10 bases stayed unmatched. Germline V gene lookup returns CDR1 SGHDT and CDR2 YYEEEE. The CDR3 region is CASRSPGLASNEQFF. The CDR3 coding sequence is TGTGCCAGCAGATCCCCCGGACTAGCCAGCAATGAGCAGTTCTTC.

The genes are TRBV5-6 and TRBJ2-3; D gene ambiguous. CDR1 is SGHDT and CDR2 is YYEEEE in the germline V gene. The CDR3 runs to 12 residues. Trimming pared 2 bases from V and 2 bases from J, leaving 3 bases between. The CDR3 region has the DNA TGTGCCAGCAGCTTACTCACAGATACGCAGTATTTT. Translation gives CASSLLTDTQYF.

This sequence joins TRBV11-2 and TRBJ1-1; 8 bases are shared with TRBD1. V shed 3 bases, J shed 5 bases, and the junction held 8 bases outside the gene matches. Germline CDR1 and CDR2: SGHAT and FQNNGV. The CDR3 is 15 residues long. CDR3 sequence reads: CASSFTGGVDTEAFF. DNA for the CDR3: TGTGCCAGCAGCTTTACAGGGGGGGTGGATACTGAAGCTTTCTTT.

The rearrangement uses TRBV7-9 and TRBJ2-3, with 10 bases identical to TRBD1. The CDR3 runs 17 residues. CDR1 SEHNR and CDR2 FQNEAQ come from the germline V gene (reference sequence). The J segment lost 4 bases and the V segment lost 1 base, leaving 8 bases of the junction unmatched. In DNA form, the CDR3 reads TGTGCCAGCAGCTTAGTAGTGGGGACAGGGGTGGCAGATACGCAGTATTTT. Translated: CASSLVVGTGVADTQYF.

CDR3 DNA: TGTGCCAGCAGTACGGGGAAAATCCCACATCCCTTTGGGCAGTTCTTC. Protein: CASSTGKIPHPFGQFF. The V gene is TRBV6-2 or TRBV6-3, the J gene TRBJ2-1; possible D gene TRBD2, 5 bases. Germline V gene lookup returns CDR1 MNHEY and CDR2 SVGEGT. The CDR3 is 16 amino acids. Trimming stripped 5 bases from V and 12 bases from J, with 26 bases between.

This rearrangement joins TRBV4-3 to TRBJ1-2; D not resolved. The germline V gene encodes CDR1 LGHNA and CDR2 YSLEER. The V end was cut by 0 bases, the J end by 1 base, with 6 bases between. CDR3 length equals 14 residues. The DNA for the CDR3 is TGCGCCAGCAGCCAAGATCCCCTTAACTATGGCTACACCTTC. Protein: CASSQDPLNYGYTF.

The V call is TRBV28, the J call TRBJ1-1, with 10 nucleotides matching TRBD1. The ends lost 4 bases at V and 1 base at J; junction bases unmatched: 9. CDR1 and CDR2 (germline): MDHEN, SYDVKM. The CDR3 loop spans 17 amino acids. The chain's CDR3 is CASSSPQDRGANTEAFF. In DNA form, the CDR3 reads TGTGCCAGCAGTTCCCCTCAGGACAGGGGGGCGAACACTGAAGCTTTCTTT.

This chain joins TRBV7-9 and TRBJ1-2; possibly TRBD1 for D (5 bases). The V and J ends lost 3 bases and 2 bases respectively, with 10 bases between them. Germline V gene sequence: CDR1 SEHNR, CDR2 FQNEAQ (reference sequence). The CDR3 loop spans 14 amino acids. The CDR3 spells CASSFRESNYGYTF. In DNA form, the CDR3 reads TGTGCCAGCAGCTTCAGGGAATCAAACTATGGCTACACCTTC.

This rearrangement joins TRBV4-3 to TRBJ2-3; 9 bases match TRBD2. This CDR3 contains 18 residues. The V segment lost 0 bases and the J segment 2 bases; nucleotides outside the gene matches: 9. Germline lookup yields CDR1 LGHNA and CDR2 YSLEER. The CDR3 sequence is CASSQEGRLAAPTDTQYF. CDR3 DNA: TGCGCCAGCAGCCAAGAAGGGCGACTAGCGGCCCCCACAGATACGCAGTATTTT.

The chain is built from TRBV28 and TRBJ1-5; D call uncertain. From germline, CDR1 is MDHEN and CDR2 SYDVKM. The V and J ends lost 7 bases and 11 bases respectively, with 18 bases between them. CDR3 length equals 13 residues. Written as DNA, the CDR3 is TGTGCCAGCACCCCAGCGGACCGAGAGGCCCAGCATTTT. It encodes CASTPADREAQHF.

The rearrangement links TRBV5-1 to TRBJ1-1; 11 bases match TRBD1. V dropped 0 bases and J dropped 1; count of bases not matched to a gene: 8. CDR3 size: 18 residues. Germline-derived CDR1 and CDR2 are SGHRS and YFSETQ. DNA of the CDR3: TGCGCCAGCAGCTTGGGGACAGGGGGCATGAGGACGAACACTGAAGCTTTCTTT. Its translation: CASSLGTGGMRTNTEAFF.

The CDR3 nucleotides read TGCAGCGCAGCACCGGGACAGGGGCTTGGCACTGAAGCTTTCTTT. Amino acids: CSAAPGQGLGTEAFF. The V gene is TRBV29-1, the J gene TRBJ1-1; 10 bases map to TRBD1. From germline, CDR1 is SQVTM and CDR2 ANQGSEA. The trim removed 7 bases at V and 4 bases at J, leaving 12 bases unmatched. This CDR3 is built from 15 residues.

The V call is TRBV27, the J call TRBJ1-2, with 9 nucleotides matching TRBD1. V shed 4 bases and J 8 bases; nucleotides not matched to a gene: 8. The V gene's germline CDR1 is MNHEY and CDR2 SMNVEV (reference sequence). CDR3 length: 14 residues. The DNA for the CDR3 is TGTGCCAGCAGTTCCCGGGACAGGGCAAACGGCTACACCTTC. Translation gives CASSSRDRANGYTF.

The chain carries TRBV6-6 and TRBJ2-1; possible D gene TRBD2, 6 bases. Trimming pared 9 bases from V and 1 base from J, leaving 16 bases between. CDR3 length: 15 amino acids. Per the germline V gene, CDR1 is MNHNY and CDR2 is SVGAGI (reference sequence). The CDR3 DNA is TGTGCCAGTCTTTTACTCGGGGGTTCCTACAATGAGCAGTTCTTC. It codes for CASLLLGGSYNEQFF.

The chain has TRBV7-2 and TRBJ1-1; 9 bases are a match to TRBD1. Trimming took 1 base from V and 10 from J; bases not matched to a gene: 7. This CDR3 is 14 amino acids long. Germline V lookup: CDR1 SGHTA, CDR2 FQGNSA. CDR3 protein: CASSLDRRDRVAFF. The CDR3 coding sequence is TGTGCCAGCAGCTTAGATAGGCGGGACAGGGTAGCTTTCTTT. Using reference TRBV7-2 and TRBJ1-1 for the parts outside the CDR3, the full variable domain is GAGVSQSPSNKVTEKGKDVELRCDPISGHTALYWYRQSLGQGLEFLIYFQGNSAPDKSGLPSDRFSAERTGGSVSTLTIQRTQQEDSAVYLCASSLDRRDRVAFFGQGTRLTVV.

The chain links TRBV7-3 to TRBJ1-1, with D perhaps matching TRBD1 (5 bases). The CDR3 is made up of 14 amino acids. V shed 5 bases and J shed 5 bases, with 15 bases lying between them. The V gene's germline CDR1 is SGHTA and CDR2 FQGTGA. Here the CDR3 reads CASSARGGETEAFF. The DNA for the CDR3 is TGTGCCAGCAGCGCCCGGGGGGGAGAGACTGAAGCTTTCTTT. Full variable domain (rest looked up from reference TRBV7-3 and TRBJ1-1): GAGVSQTPSNKVTEKGKYVELRCDPISGHTALYWYRQSLGQGPEFLIYFQGTGAADDSGLPNDRFFAVRPEGSVSTLKIQRTERGDSAVYLCASSARGGETEAFFGQGTRLTVV.

The rearrangement links TRBV7-2 to TRBJ1-1; 8 bases map to TRBD1. Trimming removed 0 bases from V and 7 bases from J; junction bases left unmatched: 1. The CDR3 sequence is 13 residues long. The V gene's germline CDR1 is SGHTA and CDR2 FQGNSA. The CDR3 nucleotides read TGTGCCAGCAGCTTAGCCAGGGGGCTTGAAGCTTTCTTT. It codes for CASSLARGLEAFF.

This clone showed up just once. The rearrangement uses TRBV4-3 and TRBJ2-5; D may be TRBD2 (6 bases). CDR1 is LGHNA, CDR2 YSLEER, per germline. The CDR3 runs 15 residues. With 3 bases removed from V and 6 bases from J, the gap between germline ends came to 17 bases. CDR3 loop: CASSQDGGSGKTQYF. The DNA of the CDR3 is TGCGCCAGCAGCCAGGACGGGGGATCCGGAAAGACCCAGTACTTC.

V usage is TRBV27 and J usage is TRBJ2-3; a weak D match, TRBD1 (5 bases). V shed 8 bases and J shed 0 bases, with 12 bases lying between them. Germline V CDR1 and CDR2: MNHEY, SMNVEV (reference sequence). The CDR3 contains 14 residues. The CDR3 region has the DNA TGTGCCAGCGCCCCGGACATAAGCACAGATACGCAGTATTTT. Its translation: CASAPDISTDTQYF.

This clone has just a few counts. V is TRBV18 and J is TRBJ2-7; 7 nucleotides agree with TRBD1. The CDR3 is made up of 15 amino acids. Germline V gene sequence: CDR1 KGHSH, CDR2 LQKENI. After removal of 3 bases from V and 6 bases from J, the junction contained 11 bases not matched to a gene. The DNA for the CDR3 is TGTGCCAGCTCACCGACAGGGATAGGGGCCCCCGAGCAGTACTTC. Protein sequence: CASSPTGIGAPEQYF.

This clone showed up just a few times. The V and J genes are TRBV10-3 and TRBJ1-1, with 9 bases that match TRBD1. This CDR3 contains 16 residues. Trimming at V came to 0 bases and at J to 10 bases, leaving 12 bases not matched to a gene. CDR1 is ENHRY and CDR2 is SYGVKD in the germline V gene. The CDR3 is CAISESKAQGALGAFF. As DNA, the CDR3 is TGTGCCATCAGTGAGTCTAAGGCACAGGGGGCTCTAGGAGCTTTCTTT.

The chain combines TRBV7-9 with TRBJ1-1; TRBD1 agrees at 8 bases. Germline-derived CDR1 and CDR2 are SEHNR and FQNEAQ (reference sequence). J lost 3 bases, V lost 4 bases, and 4 bases had no gene match. This CDR3 is built from 14 residues. The CDR3, as DNA: TGTGCCAGCAGCTCGACAGGGGCGGACACTGAAGCTTTCTTT. Its translation is CASSSTGADTEAFF.

This rearrangement joins TRBV5-1 to TRBJ2-5; TRBD1 matches at 8 bases. Germline lookup yields CDR1 SGHRS and CDR2 YFSETQ. V shed 4 bases and J 4 bases; nucleotides not matched to a gene: 3. The CDR3 runs to 13 residues. The CDR3 DNA reads as TGCGCCAGCAGCCCCAGGGGGCTAGAGACCCAGTACTTC. It is translated as CASSPRGLETQYF.

This clone was seen once. The genes are TRBV6-2 or TRBV6-3 and TRBJ2-3; D might be TRBD1 (7 bases). Trimming cost V 6 bases and J 2 bases, with 12 bases left between them. The CDR3 sequence is 14 residues long. CDR1 and CDR2 from the germline V gene are MNHEY and SVGEGT. CDR3 nucleotide sequence: TGTGCCAGCAGCCCCAGGGGGGACACAGATACGCAGTATTTT. It specifies CASSPRGDTDTQYF.